This T cell receptor beta chain was found in a study of cytotoxic CD8 clonotypes in ibrutinib-treated CLL. The study's findings and limits: Measured clonality at baseline was greater than in age-matched healthy donors and tracked with circulating CD8+ T-cell counts.

Comment on this clone: Its antigen is undetermined.

Assay: immunoSEQ multiplex PCR; the TCRdb copy retains only in-frame clones and omits some. The sample holds some 19,000 clones, approximately 81% seen once. Trimming stripped 4 bases from V and 5 bases from J, with 19 bases between. Looked up from germline, CDR1 is SGHRS and CDR2 is YFSETQ. The CDR3 totals 16 residues. The sequencing used PBMCs, collected before ibrutinib treatment. This chain uses TRBV5-1 with TRBJ2-1; tentatively, D is TRBD1 (5 bases). This clonotype was obtained from a human donor with chronic lymphocytic leukemia. The CDR3 coding sequence is TGCGCCAGCAGCCGTACGACAGTAGTTAGCCACAATGAGCAGTTCTTC. This sequence encodes CASSRTTVVSHNEQFF.